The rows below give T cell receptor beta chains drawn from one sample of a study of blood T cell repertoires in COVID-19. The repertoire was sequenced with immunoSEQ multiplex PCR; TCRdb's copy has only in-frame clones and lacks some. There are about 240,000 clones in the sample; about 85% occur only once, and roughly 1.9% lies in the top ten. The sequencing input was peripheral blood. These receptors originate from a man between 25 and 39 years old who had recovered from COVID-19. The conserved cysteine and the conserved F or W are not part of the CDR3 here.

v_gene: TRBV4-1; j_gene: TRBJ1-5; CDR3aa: ASSQEGRGVNQPQH
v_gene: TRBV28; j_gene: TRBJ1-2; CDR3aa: ASSLEYGYT
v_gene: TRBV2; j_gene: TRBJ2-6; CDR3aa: ASSEGLAATRSGANVLT
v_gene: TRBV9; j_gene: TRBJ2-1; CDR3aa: ASSVVASGGNEQF
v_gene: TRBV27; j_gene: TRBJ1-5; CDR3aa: ASSYRVSQLQH
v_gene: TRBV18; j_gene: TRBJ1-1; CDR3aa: ASSPNRGGTEAF
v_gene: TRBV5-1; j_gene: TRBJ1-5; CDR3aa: ASSLGQDQPQH
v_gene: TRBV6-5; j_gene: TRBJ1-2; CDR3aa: ASRQEPYGYT
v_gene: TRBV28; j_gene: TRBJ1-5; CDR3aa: ASSLPDRYQPQH
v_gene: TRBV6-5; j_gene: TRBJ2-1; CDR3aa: ASSRAQGTSKF